This T cell receptor beta chain originates from a study of T cell repertoires in cytomegalovirus infection. Across the whole study: Indications of both CMV infection and matching HLA type were provided by public TCR beta signatures.

TCRdb re-called the reads through MiXCR, storing one row per CDR3 protein. Of around 440,000 distinct CDR3 sequences in the sample, over 9% are singletons; the top ten hold roughly 10%. Sequencing used PBMCs. This receptor was obtained from a human donor in good health (CMV status not recorded). Some clones in this sample may be carry-over from other donors' samples.

The CDR3: CASLRSSGANVLTF. CDR3 nucleotide sequence: TGTGCCAGCCTCCGGTCCTCTGGGGCCAACGTCCTGACTTTC. The chain links TRBV13 to TRBJ2-6; D ambiguous. Germline V gene lookup returns CDR1 PRHDT and CDR2 FYEKMQ (reference sequence). V lost 8 bases, J lost 0 bases, and 8 bases lay in between. The CDR3 runs 14 residues. Using reference TRBV13 and TRBJ2-6 for the parts outside the CDR3, the full variable domain is AAGVIQSPRHLIKEKRETATLKCYPIPRHDTVYWYQQGPGQDPQFLISFYEKMQSDKGSIPDRFSAQQFSDYHSELNMSSLELGDSALYFCASLRSSGANVLTFGAGSRLTVL.